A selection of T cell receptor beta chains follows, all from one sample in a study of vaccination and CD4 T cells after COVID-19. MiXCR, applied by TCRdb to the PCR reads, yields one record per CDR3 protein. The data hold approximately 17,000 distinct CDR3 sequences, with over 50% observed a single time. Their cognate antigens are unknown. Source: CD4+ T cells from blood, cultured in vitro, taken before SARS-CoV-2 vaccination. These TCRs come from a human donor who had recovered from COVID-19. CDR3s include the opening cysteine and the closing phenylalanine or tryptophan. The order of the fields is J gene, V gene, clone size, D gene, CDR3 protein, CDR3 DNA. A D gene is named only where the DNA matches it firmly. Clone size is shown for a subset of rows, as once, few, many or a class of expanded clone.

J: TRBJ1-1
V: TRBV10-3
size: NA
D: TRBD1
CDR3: CAIRPDTGDTEAFF
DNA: TGTGCCATCAGGCCCGATACAGGGGACACTGAAGCTTTCTTT

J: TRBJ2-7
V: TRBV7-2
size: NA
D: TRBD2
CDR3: CASGLAESEQYF
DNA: TGTGCCAGCGGACTAGCGGAAAGTGAGCAGTACTTC

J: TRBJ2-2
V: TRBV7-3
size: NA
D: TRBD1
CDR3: CASSLSSGGVVGELFF
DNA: TGTGCCAGCAGCTTAAGTTCAGGGGGCGTTGTCGGGGAGCTGTTTTTT

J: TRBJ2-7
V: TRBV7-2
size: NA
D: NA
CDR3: CASSFRSGYSYEQYF
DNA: TGTGCCAGCAGCTTTCGAAGCGGATACTCCTACGAGCAGTACTTC

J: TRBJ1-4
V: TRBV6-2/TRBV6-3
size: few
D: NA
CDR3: CASSYSLALGKLFF
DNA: TGTGCCAGCAGTTACTCGTTAGCACTCGGAAAACTGTTTTTT

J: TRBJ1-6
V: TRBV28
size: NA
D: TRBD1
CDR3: CASSGPTGSLSNSPLHF
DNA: TGTGCCAGCAGTGGACCGACAGGGAGCCTTTCGAATTCACCCCTCCACTTT

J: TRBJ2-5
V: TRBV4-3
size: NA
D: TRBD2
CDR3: CASSQDRGVGETQYF
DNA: TGCGCCAGCAGCCAAGATCGGGGGGTTGGAGAGACCCAGTACTTC

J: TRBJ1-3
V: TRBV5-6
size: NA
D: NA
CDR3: CASSLVREKAGNTIYF
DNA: TGTGCCAGCAGCTTGGTCAGGGAGAAAGCTGGAAACACCATATATTTT

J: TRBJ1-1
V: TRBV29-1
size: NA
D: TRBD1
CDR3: CSARTGNTEAFF
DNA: TGCAGCGCCCGGACAGGGAACACTGAAGCTTTCTTT

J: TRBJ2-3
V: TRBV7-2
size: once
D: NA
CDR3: CASSLDRTHTDTQYF
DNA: TGTGCCAGCAGCTTAGACCGGACTCATACGGATACGCAGTATTTT

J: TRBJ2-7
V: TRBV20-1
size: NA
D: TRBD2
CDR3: CSARAGVAGSHDEQYF
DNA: TGCAGTGCTAGAGCTGGGGTAGCGGGTTCCCACGACGAGCAGTACTTC

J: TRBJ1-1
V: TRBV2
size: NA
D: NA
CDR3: CASSEFGPAAGAFF
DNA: TGTGCCAGCAGTGAATTCGGACCGGCCGCTGGGGCTTTCTTT

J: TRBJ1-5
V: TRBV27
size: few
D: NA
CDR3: CASSFGQDHNQPQHF
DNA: TGTGCCAGCAGTTTCGGCCAGGACCACAATCAGCCCCAGCATTTT

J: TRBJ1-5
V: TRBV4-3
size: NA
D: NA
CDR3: CASSQSTVQPQHF
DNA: TGCGCCAGCAGCCAATCTACAGTTCAGCCCCAGCATTTT

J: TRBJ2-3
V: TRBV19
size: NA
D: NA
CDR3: CASKIGGRDTQYF
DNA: TGTGCCAGTAAAATAGGGGGAAGAGATACGCAGTATTTT

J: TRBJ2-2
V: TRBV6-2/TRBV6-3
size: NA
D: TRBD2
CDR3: CASSYRREGDTGELFF
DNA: TGTGCCAGCAGTTACCGGCGGGAGGGCGACACCGGGGAGCTGTTTTTT

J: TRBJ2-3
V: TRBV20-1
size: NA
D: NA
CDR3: CSATAVTPGTDTQYF
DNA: TGCAGTGCAACTGCCGTGACGCCGGGCACAGATACGCAGTATTTT

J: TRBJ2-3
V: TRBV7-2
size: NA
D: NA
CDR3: CASSLDTDTQYF
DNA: TGTGCCAGCAGCTTAGATACAGATACGCAGTATTTT

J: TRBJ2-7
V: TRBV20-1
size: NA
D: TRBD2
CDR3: CSARDVAGGLAYF
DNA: TGCAGTGCTAGAGATGTAGCGGGAGGGCTGGCGTACTTC

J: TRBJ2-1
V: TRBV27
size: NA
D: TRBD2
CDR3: CASMGGLAGRNEQFF
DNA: TGTGCCTCAATGGGGGGACTAGCGGGGCGCAATGAGCAGTTCTTC

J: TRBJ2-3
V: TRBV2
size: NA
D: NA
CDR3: CASSEIGDTQYF
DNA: TGTGCCAGCAGTGAAATAGGTGATACGCAGTATTTT

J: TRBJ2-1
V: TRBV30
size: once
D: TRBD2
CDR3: CAWSVRLADEQFF
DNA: TGTGCCTGGAGTGTACGACTAGCGGATGAGCAGTTCTTC

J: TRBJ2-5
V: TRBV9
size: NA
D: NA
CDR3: CASSPGTLWETQYF
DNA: TGTGCCAGCAGCCCCGGGACCCTGTGGGAGACCCAGTACTTC

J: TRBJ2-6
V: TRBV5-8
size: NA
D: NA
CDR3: CASSSHNSLLASVLTF
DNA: TGTGCCAGCAGCTCCCATAACTCTCTCTTGGCCAGCGTCCTGACTTTC

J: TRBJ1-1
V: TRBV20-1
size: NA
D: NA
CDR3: CSARVTVNTEAFF
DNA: TGCAGTGCTAGAGTGACAGTGAACACTGAAGCTTTCTTT

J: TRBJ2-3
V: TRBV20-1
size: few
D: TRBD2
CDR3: CSATRPTSGSSDTQYF
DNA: TGCAGTGCTACGAGGCCGACTAGCGGGAGTTCCGATACGCAGTATTTT

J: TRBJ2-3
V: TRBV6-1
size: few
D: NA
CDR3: CASTSLAADTQYF
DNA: TGTGCCAGCACGAGCCTAGCAGCAGATACGCAGTATTTT

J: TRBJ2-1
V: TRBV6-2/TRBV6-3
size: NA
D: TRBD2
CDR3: CASSYSPTSGIYNEQFF
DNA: TGTGCCAGCAGTTACTCCCCGACTAGCGGGATCTACAATGAGCAGTTCTTC

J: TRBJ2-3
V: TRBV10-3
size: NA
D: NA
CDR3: CAISEFGGSTDTQYF
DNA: TGTGCCATCAGTGAGTTTGGGGGCAGCACAGATACGCAGTATTTT

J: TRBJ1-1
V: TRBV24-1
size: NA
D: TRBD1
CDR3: CATRETGGAEAFF
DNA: TGTGCCACCAGAGAAACAGGGGGCGCTGAAGCTTTCTTT

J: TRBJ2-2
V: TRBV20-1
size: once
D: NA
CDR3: CSARDSTVNTGELFF
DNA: TGCAGTGCTAGAGACTCGACCGTGAACACCGGGGAGCTGTTTTTT

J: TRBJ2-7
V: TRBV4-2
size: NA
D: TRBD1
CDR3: CASSRAGTGSTYEQYF
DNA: TGTGCCAGCAGCCGAGCCGGGACAGGGTCCACCTACGAGCAGTACTTC

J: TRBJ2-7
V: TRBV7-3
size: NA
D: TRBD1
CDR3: CASSLGQSEQYF
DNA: TGTGCCAGCAGCCTGGGACAGTCCGAGCAGTACTTC

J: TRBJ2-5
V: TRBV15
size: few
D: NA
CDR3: CATSRDIRQSQETQYF
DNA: TGTGCCACCAGCAGAGATATTCGACAGAGCCAAGAGACCCAGTACTTC

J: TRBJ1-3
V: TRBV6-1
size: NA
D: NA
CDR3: CASSVSAQRGAGNTIYF
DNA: TGTGCCAGCAGTGTTTCGGCCCAACGCGGCGCTGGAAACACCATATATTTT

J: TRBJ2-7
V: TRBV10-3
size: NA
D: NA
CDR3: CAIRGRTGLQQYF
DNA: TGTGCCATCAGGGGGAGGACAGGTCTCCAGCAGTACTTC

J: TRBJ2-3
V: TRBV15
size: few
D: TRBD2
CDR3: CATRDGGAGSTDTQYF
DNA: TGTGCCACCAGAGACGGGGGAGCGGGGAGCACAGATACGCAGTATTTT

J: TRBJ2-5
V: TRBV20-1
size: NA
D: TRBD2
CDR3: CSALLGGPLETQYF
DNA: TGCAGTGCTTTGTTGGGAGGGCCTCTTGAGACCCAGTACTTC

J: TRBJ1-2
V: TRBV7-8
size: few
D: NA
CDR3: CASSLEAGVGGYTF
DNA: TGTGCCAGCAGCTTAGAAGCAGGGGTTGGTGGCTACACCTTC

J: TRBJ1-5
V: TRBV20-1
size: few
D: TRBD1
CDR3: CSATTGTDNQPQHF
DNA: TGCAGTGCAACAACCGGGACAGACAATCAGCCCCAGCATTTT

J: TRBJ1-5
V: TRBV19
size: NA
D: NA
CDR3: CASSIVQIEWSNQPQHF
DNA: TGTGCCAGTAGTATAGTTCAGATCGAGTGGAGCAATCAGCCCCAGCATTTT

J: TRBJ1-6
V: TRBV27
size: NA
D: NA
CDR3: CASSTGSPYSPLHF
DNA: TGTGCCAGCAGCACCGGGAGTCCCTATTCACCCCTCCACTTT

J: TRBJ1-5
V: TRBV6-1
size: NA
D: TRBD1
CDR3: CASTSGTDSNQPQHF
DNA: TGTGCCAGCACGAGCGGGACAGATAGCAATCAGCCCCAGCATTTT

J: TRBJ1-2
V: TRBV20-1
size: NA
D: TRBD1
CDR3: CSANTVRDSNNYGYTF
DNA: TGCAGTGCAAATACGGTCCGGGACAGCAACAACTATGGCTACACCTTC

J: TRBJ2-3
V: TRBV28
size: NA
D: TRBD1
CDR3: CASSPKGAGGTDTQYF
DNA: TGTGCCAGCAGTCCCAAGGGGGCAGGAGGCACAGATACGCAGTATTTT